The present entry profiles one TCR beta chain with its context. The antigen is unknown. The junction departs from the called germline gene at one end, perhaps through a read error. These data are taken from a study of read filtering for tumor transcriptome and immune sequencing. Study-level findings and limits: The CD138-negative fraction was mixed bone marrow immune cells, not pure T cells. Correlation between methods rose after single-read clonotypes were removed.

Germline lookup yields CDR1 MNHEY and CDR2 SMNVEV (reference sequence). This CDR3 contains 14 residues. From 300 to 400 ng of RNA, a library with molecular barcoded alpha/delta and beta/gamma adaptors was made. MiXCR, applied by TCRdb to the reads, yields one record per CDR3 protein. Counted here are 5,800 or so distinct CDR3 sequences, 21% occurring once; the ten biggest clones make up 20% to 25%. Every patient had bone marrow sampled while the disease was active. The rearrangement uses TRBV27 and TRBJ1-2; weak D call: TRBD1 (6 bases). The sequenced sample consisted of a population of CD138-negative cells sorted from bone marrow. This clonotype originated in a donor at least 40 years old with multiple myeloma. The CDR3 DNA is TGTGCCAGCAGGCACGCCGGGACACGCCTGGGCTACGCCTTC. Translating gives CASRHAGTRLGYAF.